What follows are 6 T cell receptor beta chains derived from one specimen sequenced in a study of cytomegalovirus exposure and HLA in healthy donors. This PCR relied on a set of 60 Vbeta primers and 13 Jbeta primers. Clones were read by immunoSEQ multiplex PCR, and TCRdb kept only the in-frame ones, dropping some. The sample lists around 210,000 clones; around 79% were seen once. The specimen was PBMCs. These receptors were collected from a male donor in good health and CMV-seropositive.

The CDR3 bases are TGTGCCAGCAGCTTAGAAAACTGGCAGGGGGGCTACACCTTC. Protein: CASSLENWQGGYTF. The genes are TRBV7-2 and TRBJ1-2; possible D gene TRBD1, 6 bases. The length of the CDR3 is 14 residues. The germline V gene encodes CDR1 SGHTA and CDR2 FQGNSA. The V gene lost 1 base and the J gene lost 8 bases, with 14 bases spanning the gap.

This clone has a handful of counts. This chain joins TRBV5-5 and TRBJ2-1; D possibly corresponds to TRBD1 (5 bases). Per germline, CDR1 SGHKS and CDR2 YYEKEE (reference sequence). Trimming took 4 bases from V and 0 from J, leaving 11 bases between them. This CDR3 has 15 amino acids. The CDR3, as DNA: TGTGCCAGCAGCCCGACAGTCTACTCCTACAATGAGCAGTTCTTC. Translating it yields CASSPTVYSYNEQFF.

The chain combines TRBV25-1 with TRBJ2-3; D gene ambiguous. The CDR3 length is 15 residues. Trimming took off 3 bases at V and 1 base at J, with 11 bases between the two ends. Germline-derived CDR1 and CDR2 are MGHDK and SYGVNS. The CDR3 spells CASSERARGTDTQYF. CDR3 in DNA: TGTGCCAGCAGTGAGCGCGCGCGCGGCACAGATACGCAGTATTTT.

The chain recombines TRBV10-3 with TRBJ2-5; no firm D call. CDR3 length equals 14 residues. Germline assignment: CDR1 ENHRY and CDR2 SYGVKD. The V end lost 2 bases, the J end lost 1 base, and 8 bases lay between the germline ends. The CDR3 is CAISESRSQETQYF. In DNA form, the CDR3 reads TGTGCCATCAGTGAGAGTAGGAGCCAAGAGACCCAGTACTTC.

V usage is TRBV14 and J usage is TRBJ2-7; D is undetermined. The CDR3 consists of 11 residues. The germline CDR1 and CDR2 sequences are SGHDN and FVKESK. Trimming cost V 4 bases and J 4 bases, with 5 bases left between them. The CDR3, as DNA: TGTGCCAGCAGCCGTCTGTACGAGCAGTACTTC. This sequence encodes CASSRLYEQYF.

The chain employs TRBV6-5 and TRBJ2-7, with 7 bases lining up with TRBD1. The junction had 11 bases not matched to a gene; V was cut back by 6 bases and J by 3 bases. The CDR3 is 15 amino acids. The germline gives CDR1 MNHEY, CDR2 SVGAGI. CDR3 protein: CASRGQPTTVYEQYF. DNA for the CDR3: TGTGCCAGCAGGGGACAGCCAACCACCGTCTACGAGCAGTACTTC.